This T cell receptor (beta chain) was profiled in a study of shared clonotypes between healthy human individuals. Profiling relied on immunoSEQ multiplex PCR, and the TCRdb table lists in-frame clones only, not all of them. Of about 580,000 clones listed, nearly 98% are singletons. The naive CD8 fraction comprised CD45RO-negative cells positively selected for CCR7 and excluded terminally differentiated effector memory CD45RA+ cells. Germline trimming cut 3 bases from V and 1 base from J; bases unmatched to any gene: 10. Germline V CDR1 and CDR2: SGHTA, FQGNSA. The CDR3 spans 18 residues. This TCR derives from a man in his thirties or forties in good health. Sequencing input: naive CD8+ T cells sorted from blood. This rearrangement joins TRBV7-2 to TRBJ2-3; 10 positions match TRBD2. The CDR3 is CASSFPRTSGLGTDTQYF. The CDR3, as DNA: TGTGCCAGCAGCTTCCCCCGGACTAGCGGTTTGGGCACAGATACGCAGTATTTT.